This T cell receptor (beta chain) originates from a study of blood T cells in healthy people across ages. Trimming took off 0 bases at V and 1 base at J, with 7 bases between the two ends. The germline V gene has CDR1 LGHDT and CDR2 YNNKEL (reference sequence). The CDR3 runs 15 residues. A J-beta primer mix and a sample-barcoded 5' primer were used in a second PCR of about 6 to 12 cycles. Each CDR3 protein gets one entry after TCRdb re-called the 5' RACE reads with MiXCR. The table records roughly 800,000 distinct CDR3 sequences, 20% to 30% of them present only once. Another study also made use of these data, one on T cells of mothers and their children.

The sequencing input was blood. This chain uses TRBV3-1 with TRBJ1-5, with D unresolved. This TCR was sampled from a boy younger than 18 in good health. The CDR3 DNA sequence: TGTGCCAGCAGCCAAGAGATCGGGAGCAATCAGCCCCAGCATTTT. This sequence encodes CASSQEIGSNQPQHF.